The 14 T cell receptor beta chains below all came from one sample that was sequenced in a study of spatial heterogeneity in lung cancer. TCRdb analysed the 5' RACE reads with MiXCR anew, one entry per CDR3 protein. The sample contains about 4,400 distinct CDR3 sequences, around 32% of which appear only once. The time point is: sample taken at primary tumor resection. Whole RNA obtained from tumor, nontumor lung or frozen PBMC underwent sequencing without sorting. Sequenced here: PBMCs, sampled at surgery. Receptors originate from a male donor with early-stage non-small cell lung cancer.

On this clonotype itself: Since the library was made to target alpha chains, this beta chain is a stray read and its abundance is not meaningful. The chain has TRBV20-1 and TRBJ2-1, with 11 bases identical to TRBD2. CDR3 length: 17 residues. The germline V gene has CDR1 DFQATT and CDR2 SNEGSKA (reference sequence). V trimming: 1 base; J trimming: 1 base; junction bases outside the gene matches: 6. The CDR3 protein is CSARVGRLAGSYNEQFF. The CDR3 DNA reads TGCAGTGCTAGAGTGGGTAGACTAGCGGGATCCTACAATGAGCAGTTCTTC.

In regard to this clonotype: Because the library targeted alpha chains, this beta chain is an off-target read whose size means little. This rearrangement joins TRBV7-6 to TRBJ2-6; D unresolved. Germline values: CDR1 SGHVS, CDR2 FNYEAQ. This CDR3 is 14 amino acids long. V was trimmed by 4 bases and J by 4 bases, leaving 8 bases between them. The CDR3: CASSSKTGANVLTF. CDR3 DNA: TGTGCCAGCAGCTCCAAAACGGGGGCCAACGTCCTGACTTTC.

This clonotype showed up just a few times. Because this beta chain is a stray read in a library intended to capture alpha chains, its abundance should not be given much weight. The gene calls are TRBV18 and TRBJ2-5, with D unclear. The V end lost 1 base, the J end lost 4 bases, and 7 bases lay between the germline ends. Germline V gene sequence: CDR1 KGHSH, CDR2 LQKENI. This CDR3 is built from 13 residues. The CDR3 sequence: CASSPLVGETQYF. As DNA, the CDR3 is TGTGCCAGCTCACCACTGGTTGGAGAGACCCAGTACTTC.

A remark on this clonotype: A library prepared for alpha chains yielded this beta chain as an off-target read; its size is of little meaning. CDR3 sequence: CASSETGGAYEQYF. The CDR3 region has the DNA TGCGCCAGCAGCGAGACAGGGGGAGCCTACGAGCAGTACTTC. This rearrangement joins TRBV5-1 to TRBJ2-7; 9 positions agree with TRBD1. Germline loops: CDR1 SGHRS, CDR2 YFSETQ. The ends lost 4 bases at V and 2 bases at J; junction bases unmatched: 4. The CDR3 has 14 residues.

A note on this clonotype: Within a library made for alpha chains, this beta chain is off target, and its count is uninformative. The CDR3 here is CASSVRGRSNEQFF. The DNA for the CDR3 is TGTGCCAGCAGTGTCAGGGGACGGTCAAATGAGCAGTTCTTC. The chain employs TRBV2 and TRBJ2-1, with D possibly TRBD1 on 6 matching bases. With 4 bases removed from V and 7 bases from J, the gap between germline ends came to 14 bases. The germline gives CDR1 SNHLY, CDR2 FYNNEI. This CDR3 has 14 residues. The whole variable domain, filled in from reference TRBV2 and TRBJ2-1, reads EPEVTQTPSHQVTQMGQEVILRCVPISNHLYFYWYRQILGQKVEFLVSFYNNEISEKSEIFDDQFSVERPDGSNFTLKIRSTKLEDSAMYFCASSVRGRSNEQFFGPGTRLTVL.

Comment on this clonotype: This beta chain slipped into a library made for alpha chains as a stray read, so its size is not meaningful. The V and J genes are TRBV30 and TRBJ1-3; a possible D gene is TRBD1 (5 bases). V lost 1 base to trimming and J lost 0 bases, with 7 bases between them. The germline CDR1 and CDR2 sequences are GTSNPN and SVGIG (reference sequence). This CDR3 contains 14 residues. The CDR3: CAWSAGYSGNTIYF. CDR3 DNA sequence: TGTGCCTGGAGTGCAGGGTACTCTGGAAACACCATATATTTT.

Concerning this clonotype itself: Being off target in a library aimed at alpha chains, this beta chain has a size of little meaning. The chain employs TRBV10-3 and TRBJ2-3; 8 positions agree with TRBD2. Germline-derived CDR1 and CDR2 are ENHRY and SYGVKD. V lost 5 bases, J lost 2 bases, and 6 bases stayed unmatched. This CDR3 is built from 15 residues. The CDR3 loop is CAISSGTSPTDTQYF. The CDR3 DNA is TGTGCCATCAGTTCCGGGACTAGTCCCACAGATACGCAGTATTTT.

This clonotype showed up just a few times. Little can be read into the size of this beta chain, an off-target read in a library designed for alpha chains. The V and J genes are TRBV7-3 and TRBJ2-2, with unresolved D. The germline V and J ends were trimmed by 5 bases and 5 bases, with 6 bases remaining between them. The CDR3 consists of 12 residues. Germline CDR1 is SGHTA and CDR2 is FQGTGA. CDR3 nucleotides: TGTGCCAGCAGCCAGATTACCGGGGAGCTGTTTTTT. It specifies CASSQITGELFF. Together with reference TRBV7-3 and TRBJ2-2, the CDR3 gives the full variable domain: GAGVSQTPSNKVTEKGKYVELRCDPISGHTALYWYRQSLGQGPEFLIYFQGTGAADDSGLPNDRFFAVRPEGSVSTLKIQRTERGDSAVYLCASSQITGELFFGEGSRLTVL.

This clonotype showed up just a few times. This beta chain is an off-target read within a library intended for alpha chains, so its frequency means little. CDR3: CASSPPGQGVDEQYF. The CDR3 nucleotides read TGTGCCAGCAGTCCCCCGGGACAGGGGGTTGACGAGCAGTACTTC. The V call is TRBV28, the J call TRBJ2-7; 11 nucleotides match TRBD1. The CDR3 runs to 15 residues. Germline values: CDR1 MDHEN, CDR2 SYDVKM. V dropped 5 bases and J dropped 5; count of bases not matched to a gene: 8.

In the case of this clonotype: The library was built for alpha chains, so this beta chain is an off-target read and its size means little. The rearrangement uses TRBV15 and TRBJ1-5; possibly TRBD1 for D (5 bases). Germline CDR1 reads LNHNV; CDR2 reads YYDKDF (reference sequence). V was cut by 7 bases and J by 2 bases, with 9 bases left in between. The CDR3 loop spans 13 amino acids. The CDR3 spells CATMEGRNQPQHF. Written as DNA, the CDR3 is TGTGCCACCATGGAGGGGCGCAATCAGCCCCAGCATTTT.

Concerning this clonotype itself: This beta chain is a stray sequence in a library constructed for alpha chains; its clone size is not meaningful. This rearrangement joins TRBV20-1 to TRBJ2-7; 7 positions agree with TRBD1. V gave up 1 base and J gave up 0 bases; unmatched junction bases: 6. CDR1 and CDR2 (germline): DFQATT, SNEGSKA (reference sequence). The CDR3 consists of 15 residues. CDR3: CSARGGGQPSYEQYF. The CDR3 coding sequence is TGCAGTGCTAGAGGTGGGGGACAGCCCTCCTACGAGCAGTACTTC.

Points on this clonotype: The library was prepared for alpha chains; this beta chain is a stray read, so its frequency means little. The chain has TRBV20-1 and TRBJ2-3; 7 positions agree with TRBD2. The J segment lost 3 bases and the V segment lost 5 bases, leaving 11 bases of the junction unmatched. The CDR3 runs 15 residues. In germline, CDR1 is DFQATT, CDR2 SNEGSKA (reference sequence). The CDR3 sequence: CSARGGARVTDTQYF. The CDR3 DNA reads TGCAGTGCTCGGGGAGGGGCCCGAGTGACAGATACGCAGTATTTT.

As for this clonotype: This beta chain is a stray sequence in a library constructed for alpha chains; its clone size is not meaningful. The chain combines TRBV3-1 with TRBJ2-3, with D possibly matching TRBD2 (6 bases). The CDR3 spans 15 residues. Per the germline V gene, CDR1 is LGHDT and CDR2 is YNNKEL (reference sequence). V dropped 5 bases and J dropped 2 bases, with 14 bases sitting between them. The CDR3 DNA sequence: TGTGCCAGCAGCTCGGGAGCTAGGAACACAGATACGCAGTATTTT. Residues: CASSSGARNTDTQYF.

This clonotype counts as medium-sized. Since the library was made to target alpha chains, this beta chain is a stray read and its abundance is not meaningful. This chain uses TRBV5-1 with TRBJ2-3; perhaps TRBD1 as D (7 bases). This CDR3 contains 13 residues. Per the germline V gene, CDR1 is SGHRS and CDR2 is YFSETQ. Trimming took 2 bases from V and 6 from J, leaving 10 bases between them. The CDR3 loop reads CASSFAGGDTQYF. The CDR3 DNA sequence: TGCGCCAGCAGCTTCGCAGGGGGGGATACGCAGTATTTT.